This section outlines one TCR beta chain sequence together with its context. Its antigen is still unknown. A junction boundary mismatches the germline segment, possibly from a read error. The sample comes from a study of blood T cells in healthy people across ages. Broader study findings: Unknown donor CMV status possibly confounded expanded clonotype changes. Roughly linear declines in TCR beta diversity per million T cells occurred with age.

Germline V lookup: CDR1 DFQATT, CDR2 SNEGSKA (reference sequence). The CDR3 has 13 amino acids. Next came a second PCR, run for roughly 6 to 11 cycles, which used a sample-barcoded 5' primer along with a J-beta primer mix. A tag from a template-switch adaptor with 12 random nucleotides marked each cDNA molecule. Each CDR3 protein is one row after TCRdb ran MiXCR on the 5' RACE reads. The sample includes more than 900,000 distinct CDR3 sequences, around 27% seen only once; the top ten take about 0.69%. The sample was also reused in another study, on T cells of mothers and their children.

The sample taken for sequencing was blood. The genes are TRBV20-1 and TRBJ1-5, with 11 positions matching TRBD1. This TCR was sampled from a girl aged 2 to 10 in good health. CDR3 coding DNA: TGCAGTGCTCCCGGGACAGGGGGGCAGCCCCGGCATTTT. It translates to CSAPGTGGQPRHF.